This entry lists 2 T cell receptor beta chains sequenced from one sample in a study of blood T cell repertoires in COVID-19. Clones were sequenced by immunoSEQ multiplex PCR, and TCRdb holds only the in-frame ones, with some missing. This sample has roughly 81,000 clones, with about 91% found just once. The sequencing input was peripheral blood. These receptors originate from a man in his sixties or seventies with active or convalescent COVID-19.

V and J are TRBV19 and TRBJ2-5; D gene unclear. V dropped 1 base and J dropped 1 base, with 7 bases sitting between them. The CDR3 covers 14 residues. Germline lookup yields CDR1 LNHDA and CDR2 SQIVND (reference sequence). CDR3 in DNA: TGTGCCAGTAGTATAGGCTCGGGCCAAGAGACCCAGTACTTC. The encoded protein is CASSIGSGQETQYF.

This clone was seen only a few times. This chain uses TRBV9 with TRBJ2-7, with 8 bases lining up with TRBD1. The V gene end was trimmed by 1 base and the J gene end by 4 bases; junction bases not matched to a gene: 10. CDR3 length equals 16 residues. Germline lookup yields CDR1 SGDLS and CDR2 YYNGEE. DNA for the CDR3: TGTGCCAGCAGCGTAAGGGGAGACAGGGGCGAGTACGAGCAGTACTTC. This translates into CASSVRGDRGEYEQYF.